These T cell receptor beta chains were read from a single sample in a study of T-cell memory formation after mild COVID-19. Each CDR3 protein gets one entry after TCRdb re-called the 5' RACE reads with MiXCR. The sample lists roughly 320,000 distinct CDR3 sequences, 28% occurring once. The material sequenced was PBMCs or a T cell subset sorted from them (not recorded which). All receptors come from an adult woman who had mild COVID-19 (a few samples of this study predate the infection). Cell type and time point are not known. Both conserved end residues are part of each CDR3. The D gene is left open where the match is weak. Expanded clones are given a class, and other clones once, few, many or no size at all.

CDR3: CASSYSGTSGRNEQFF; DNA: TGTGCCAGCAGTTACTCCGGGACTAGCGGGAGGAATGAGCAGTTCTTC; J: TRBJ2-1; V: TRBV6-5; size: few; D: TRBD2
CDR3: CASSYSGDAFTNEKLFF; DNA: TGTGCCAGCAGTTACTCAGGGGACGCTTTTACTAATGAAAAACTGTTTTTT; J: TRBJ1-4; V: TRBV6-5; size: -; D: -
CDR3: CASSMRTGDQETQYF; DNA: TGTGCCAGTAGTATGAGGACAGGGGACCAAGAGACCCAGTACTTC; J: TRBJ2-5; V: TRBV19; size: -; D: TRBD1
CDR3: CASSFRFLTDTQYF; DNA: TGTGCCAGCAGCTTCCGGTTCCTCACAGATACGCAGTATTTT; J: TRBJ2-3; V: TRBV7-8; size: few; D: -
CDR3: CSVIVVGSKGEAFF; DNA: TGCAGCGTTATTGTGGTGGGGAGTAAGGGTGAAGCTTTCTTT; J: TRBJ1-1; V: TRBV29-1; size: few; D: -
CDR3: CASSLSWSYTF; DNA: TGTGCCAGCAGCTTGTCCTGGTCTTACACCTTC; J: TRBJ1-2; V: TRBV5-6; size: -; D: -
CDR3: CASSFGTTAGANVLTF; DNA: TGCGCCAGCAGCTTTGGGACAACGGCTGGGGCCAACGTCCTGACTTTC; J: TRBJ2-6; V: TRBV5-1; size: -; D: -
CDR3: CASRLDEYTEAFF; DNA: TGTGCCAGCCGACTGGACGAGTACACTGAAGCTTTCTTT; J: TRBJ1-1; V: TRBV5-5; size: -; D: -
CDR3: CATLGGQDNEQFF; DNA: TGTGCCACTCTGGGGGGACAGGACAATGAGCAGTTCTTC; J: TRBJ2-1; V: TRBV6-1; size: -; D: TRBD1
CDR3: CASSPRRVSYEQYF; DNA: TGTGCCAGCAGCCCCCGGAGGGTATCCTACGAGCAGTACTTC; J: TRBJ2-7; V: TRBV7-8; size: few; D: -
CDR3: CSARGQASTDTQYF; DNA: TGCAGTGCTAGAGGTCAGGCTAGCACAGATACGCAGTATTTT; J: TRBJ2-3; V: TRBV20-1; size: few; D: -
CDR3: CASSPRLAGPQETQYF; DNA: TGCGCCAGCAGCCCCCGACTAGCGGGACCTCAAGAGACCCAGTACTTC; J: TRBJ2-5; V: TRBV4-1; size: few; D: TRBD2
CDR3: CASSTPGGEQFF; DNA: TGTGCCAGCAGCACCCCCGGTGGGGAGCAGTTCTTC; J: TRBJ2-1; V: TRBV12-3/TRBV12-4; size: -; D: -
CDR3: CASSLRQAYSGNTIYF; DNA: TGTGCCAGCAGCTTACGACAGGCTTACTCTGGAAACACCATATATTTT; J: TRBJ1-3; V: TRBV13; size: once; D: -
CDR3: CASSLAGTGEDYDGYTF; DNA: TGTGCCAGCAGCTTAGCGGGGACAGGGGAGGACTATGATGGCTACACCTTC; J: TRBJ1-2; V: TRBV7-8; size: -; D: TRBD1
CDR3: CASSLVAQGNTEAFF; DNA: TGTGCCAGCAGCTTAGTCGCTCAGGGAAACACTGAAGCTTTCTTT; J: TRBJ1-1; V: TRBV7-8; size: -; D: -
CDR3: CASSPLAGGGNRADTQYF; DNA: TGTGCCAGCAGCCCCCTAGCGGGGGGGGGGAATCGGGCAGATACGCAGTATTTT; J: TRBJ2-3; V: TRBV3-1; size: once; D: TRBD2
CDR3: CASSPGPGLTYEQYF; DNA: TGTGCCAGCAGCCCAGGCCCGGGGCTCACCTACGAGCAGTACTTC; J: TRBJ2-7; V: TRBV3-1; size: -; D: -
CDR3: CASSLVGGWEQFF; DNA: TGCGCCAGCAGCCTGGTGGGGGGTTGGGAGCAGTTCTTC; J: TRBJ2-1; V: TRBV4-1; size: -; D: -
CDR3: CASSGTGQKNIQYF; DNA: TGTGCCAGCAGTGGGACAGGGCAAAAAAACATTCAGTACTTC; J: TRBJ2-4; V: TRBV12-3/TRBV12-4; size: few; D: TRBD1
CDR3: CASSLSRGYEQYF; DNA: TGCGCCAGCAGCCTGTCCCGGGGCTACGAGCAGTACTTC; J: TRBJ2-7; V: TRBV4-3; size: many; D: -
CDR3: CATRGQVNTGELFF; DNA: TGTGCCACCAGAGGACAGGTGAACACCGGGGAGCTGTTTTTT; J: TRBJ2-2; V: TRBV24-1; size: few; D: TRBD1
CDR3: CASRRRTVGSYEQYF; DNA: TGTGCCAGCAGAAGAAGGACAGTGGGCTCCTACGAGCAGTACTTC; J: TRBJ2-7; V: TRBV6-2/TRBV6-3; size: -; D: -
CDR3: CASSLVASGSGEQYF; DNA: TGCGCCAGCAGCTTGGTGGCTAGCGGGAGCGGCGAGCAGTACTTC; J: TRBJ2-7; V: TRBV5-1; size: few; D: TRBD2
CDR3: CASSLVTGTGELFF; DNA: TGTGCCAGCAGTTTAGTCACGGGCACCGGGGAGCTGTTTTTT; J: TRBJ2-2; V: TRBV12-3/TRBV12-4; size: -; D: -
CDR3: CSASNSLNTEAFF; DNA: TGCAGTGCTAGTAACAGTTTGAACACTGAAGCTTTCTTT; J: TRBJ1-1; V: TRBV20-1; size: -; D: -
CDR3: CASSLAPSPNTGELFF; DNA: TGCGCCAGCAGCTTGGCTCCTAGCCCCAACACCGGGGAGCTGTTTTTT; J: TRBJ2-2; V: TRBV5-1; size: -; D: -
CDR3: CASSVGQTLANYGYTF; DNA: TGTGCCAGCAGCGTAGGGCAGACCTTAGCTAACTATGGCTACACCTTC; J: TRBJ1-2; V: TRBV9; size: few; D: -
CDR3: CSVSEDASTEAFF; DNA: TGCAGTGTCTCGGAGGACGCCTCGACTGAAGCTTTCTTT; J: TRBJ1-1; V: TRBV20-1; size: few; D: -
CDR3: CSVVWTGIQTQYF; DNA: TGCAGCGTTGTCTGGACAGGGATACAGACCCAGTACTTC; J: TRBJ2-5; V: TRBV29-1; size: -; D: TRBD1
CDR3: CASSPGGGGVDLLEQYF; DNA: TGTGCCAGCAGCCCCGGCGGGGGTGGGGTCGACCTACTCGAGCAGTACTTC; J: TRBJ2-7; V: TRBV9; size: few; D: TRBD2
CDR3: CASSLGPGQGYEQYF; DNA: TGCGCCAGCAGCTTGGGGCCGGGACAGGGGTACGAGCAGTACTTC; J: TRBJ2-7; V: TRBV5-1; size: few; D: TRBD1
CDR3: CASSYGTYEQYF; DNA: TGTGCCAGCAGCTACGGCACCTACGAGCAGTACTTC; J: TRBJ2-7; V: TRBV11-3; size: -; D: -
CDR3: CASSLAKDRNTGELFF; DNA: TGTGCCAGCAGCTTAGCCAAAGACAGGAACACCGGGGAGCTGTTTTTT; J: TRBJ2-2; V: TRBV7-9; size: -; D: -
CDR3: CASGTDNEQFF; DNA: TGTGCTAGTGGGACAGACAATGAGCAGTTCTTC; J: TRBJ2-1; V: TRBV12-5; size: -; D: -
CDR3: CASSQELTSEGETQYF; DNA: TGTGCCAGCAGCCAAGAATTAACTAGCGAAGGGGAGACCCAGTACTTC; J: TRBJ2-5; V: TRBV3-1; size: -; D: TRBD2
CDR3: CASTNSGPDTQYF; DNA: TGTGCCAGCACCAATAGCGGCCCAGATACGCAGTATTTT; J: TRBJ2-3; V: TRBV7-6; size: -; D: -
CDR3: CASSPQNTDTQYF; DNA: TGTGCCAGCAGCCCCCAGAACACAGATACGCAGTATTTT; J: TRBJ2-3; V: TRBV7-9; size: many; D: -
CDR3: CATLAGGSNEQFF; DNA: TGTGCCACCTTAGCGGGAGGCAGCAATGAGCAGTTCTTC; J: TRBJ2-1; V: TRBV3-1; size: few; D: TRBD2
CDR3: CASSSSEHSSYNEQFF; DNA: TGTGCCAGCAGCTCCAGTGAACATAGCTCCTACAATGAGCAGTTCTTC; J: TRBJ2-1; V: TRBV11-2; size: -; D: -
CDR3: CASSLLVSQTQYF; DNA: TGTGCCAGCAGCTTGCTGGTATCTCAGACCCAGTACTTC; J: TRBJ2-5; V: TRBV5-4; size: -; D: -